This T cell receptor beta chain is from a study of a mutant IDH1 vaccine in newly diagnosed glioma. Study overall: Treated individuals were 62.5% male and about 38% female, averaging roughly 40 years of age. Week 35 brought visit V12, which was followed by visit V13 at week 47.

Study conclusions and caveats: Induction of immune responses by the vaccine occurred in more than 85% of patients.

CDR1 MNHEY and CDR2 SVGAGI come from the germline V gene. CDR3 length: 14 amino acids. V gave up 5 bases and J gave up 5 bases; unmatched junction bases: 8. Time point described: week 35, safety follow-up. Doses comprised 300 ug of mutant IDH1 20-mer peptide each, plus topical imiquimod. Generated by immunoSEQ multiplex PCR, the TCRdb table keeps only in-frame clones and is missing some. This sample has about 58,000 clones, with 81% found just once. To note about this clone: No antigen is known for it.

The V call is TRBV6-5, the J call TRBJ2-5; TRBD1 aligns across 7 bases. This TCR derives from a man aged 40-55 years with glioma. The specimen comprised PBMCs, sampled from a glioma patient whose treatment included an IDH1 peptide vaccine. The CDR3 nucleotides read TGTGCCAGCAGTACGCGACAGGGCAGGGAGACCCAGTACTTC. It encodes CASSTRQGRETQYF.